Each of the 25 T cell receptor beta chains below was sequenced from the same sample in a study of blood T cell repertoires in COVID-19. Some clones are missing from TCRdb's copy, which holds only in-frame ones; the method was immunoSEQ multiplex PCR. This table has some 150,000 clones, 65% to 90% appearing once. What was sequenced was peripheral blood. Receptor source: a woman aged 50 to 65 with acute or convalescent COVID-19.

The chain links TRBV2 to TRBJ1-2; 8 bases line up with TRBD1. The junction had 10 bases not matched to a gene; V was cut back by 8 bases and J by 8 bases. Germline values: CDR1 SNHLY, CDR2 FYNNEI. The CDR3 runs to 13 residues. CDR3 DNA: TGTGCCAGCGGCTTTGACAGGGGATGGGGCTACACCTTC. Its translation: CASGFDRGWGYTF.

This clone was seen a handful of times. The chain combines TRBV5-4 with TRBJ2-5; possibly TRBD1 for D (5 bases). The CDR3 has 15 amino acids. Trimming removed 1 base from V and 4 bases from J, with 14 bases in between. From germline, CDR1 is SGHNT and CDR2 YYREEE (reference sequence). In nucleotides, the CDR3 is TGTGCCAGCAGCTTGCCCGGGCAGGGAAGAGAGACCCAGTACTTC. Its translation is CASSLPGQGRETQYF.

The V gene is TRBV28, the J gene TRBJ2-7; a possible D gene is TRBD2 (7 bases). Germline V lookup: CDR1 MDHEN, CDR2 SYDVKM. Between the trimmed V and J ends, which lost 9 bases and 0 bases, there was a span of 15 bases. CDR3 length: 14 amino acids. The DNA for the CDR3 is TGTGCCAGTGACGGGGGCGGGAGCTCCTACGAGCAGTACTTC. Its protein is CASDGGGSSYEQYF.

The chain links TRBV5-5 to TRBJ1-2; 9 nucleotides line up with TRBD1. Per germline, CDR1 SGHKS and CDR2 YYEKEE (reference sequence). The CDR3 runs 18 residues. J lost 3 bases, V lost 6 bases, and 18 bases had no gene match. The CDR3 coding sequence is TGTGCCAGCATCCGAACCTTGGGACAGGGAGTAACGGACTATGGCTACACCTTC. As protein: CASIRTLGQGVTDYGYTF.

The rearrangement joins TRBV5-4 to TRBJ1-2, with D uncertain. The CDR3 sequence is 13 residues long. Germline V lookup: CDR1 SGHNT, CDR2 YYREEE (reference sequence). Trimming removed 3 bases at V and 4 bases at J, with 10 bases between. This CDR3 reads CASSSPGGYGYTF. In nucleotides, the CDR3 is TGTGCCAGCAGCTCGCCGGGAGGCTATGGCTACACCTTC.

The J gene is TRBJ1-6, the V gene TRBV3-1 (or the pseudogene TRBV3-2); 9 bases fit TRBD1. The CDR3 covers 19 residues. Germline V lookup: CDR1 LGHDT, CDR2 YNNKEL (reference sequence). Germline trimming cut 0 bases from V and 3 bases from J; bases unmatched to any gene: 9. The CDR3, as DNA: TGTGCCAGCAGCCAAGATGTCCCCGGGACAGGGCACTATAATTCACCCCTCCACTTT. Its translation: CASSQDVPGTGHYNSPLHF.

This rearrangement joins TRBV2 to TRBJ1-3; weak D call: TRBD1 (6 bases). From germline, CDR1 is SNHLY and CDR2 FYNNEI. This CDR3 contains 17 residues. V shed 1 base and J shed 0 bases, with 13 bases lying between them. The CDR3 loop reads CASSEEGQLISGNTIYF. The CDR3 nucleotides read TGTGCCAGCAGTGAAGAAGGACAGCTAATCTCTGGAAACACCATATATTTT.

This chain joins TRBV5-1 and TRBJ2-3, with 7 bases identical to TRBD1. The germline CDR1 and CDR2 sequences are SGHRS and YFSETQ. J gave up 4 bases and V 4 bases, and 9 bases lay outside the gene matches. The CDR3 is made up of 15 amino acids. CDR3 protein: CASSLTGKGPDTQYF. The CDR3 DNA reads TGCGCCAGCAGCCTGACAGGGAAAGGGCCAGATACGCAGTATTTT.

The gene calls are TRBV6-1 and TRBJ2-1, with D perhaps TRBD2 (5 bases). The V gene's germline CDR1 is MNHNS and CDR2 SASEGT. The CDR3 totals 17 residues. Trimming stripped 1 base from V and 3 bases from J, with 16 bases between. The CDR3 coding sequence is TGTGCCAGCAGTGAAGATGGTCGGGCTAGCAGCTACAATGAGCAGTTCTTC. Translation gives CASSEDGRASSYNEQFF.

This chain uses TRBV10-3 with TRBJ1-1, with D hard to call. This CDR3 has 13 amino acids. Germline assignment: CDR1 ENHRY and CDR2 SYGVKD. Trimming stripped 0 bases from V and 8 bases from J, with 10 bases between. CDR3 in DNA: TGTGCCATCAGTGAGTCGCTCCTATCAGAAGCTTTCTTT. Translating it yields CAISESLLSEAFF.

The rearrangement uses TRBV24-1 and TRBJ2-2; TRBD2 aligns across 14 bases. The V segment lost 9 bases and the J segment 7 bases; nucleotides outside the gene matches: 18. This CDR3 region has 19 residues. Germline V CDR1 and CDR2: KGHDR, SFDVKD. In nucleotides, the CDR3 is TGTGCCACCGAGAATACCGGGACTAGCGGGAGCCAGTTTCACGGGGAGCTGTTTTTT. Residues: CATENTGTSGSQFHGELFF.

This chain connects TRBV2 to TRBJ1-2; 7 bases map to TRBD1. V lost 6 bases to trimming and J lost 2 bases; unmatched junction nucleotides: 6. CDR3 size: 14 residues. Germline CDR1 reads SNHLY; CDR2 reads FYNNEI. DNA of the CDR3: TGTGCCAGCAGGGAGGGGGCCACGAACTATGGCTACACCTTC. It encodes CASREGATNYGYTF.

This clone was recorded only once. The chain couples TRBV7-9 to TRBJ1-1; D gene uncertain. This CDR3 is built from 16 residues. The germline V and J ends were trimmed by 4 bases and 3 bases, with 18 bases remaining between them. Germline V gene lookup returns CDR1 SEHNR and CDR2 FQNEAQ (reference sequence). As DNA, the CDR3 is TGTGCCAGCAGCTCTACCGGCGGGCATCGGGACACTGAAGCTTTCTTT. This encodes CASSSTGGHRDTEAFF.

V gene TRBV29-1 combines with J gene TRBJ1-2, with 9 bases aligning to TRBD1. The CDR3 sequence is 14 residues long. V was pared by 6 bases and J by 4 bases, with 9 bases of the junction left unmatched. Germline V lookup: CDR1 SQVTM, CDR2 ANQGSEA. In DNA, the CDR3 is TGCAGCGTCACCACCGGGACAGGGCCCTATGGCTACACCTTC. Its protein product is CSVTTGTGPYGYTF.

This clone has only a few counts. The gene calls are TRBV6-2 or TRBV6-3 and TRBJ1-6; 9 bases line up with TRBD1. The trim removed 4 bases at V and 0 bases at J, leaving 7 bases unmatched. Germline V lookup: CDR1 MNHEY, CDR2 SVGEGT. The CDR3 has 18 amino acids. The CDR3 protein is CASSFSQGASSYNSPLHF. For the CDR3, the DNA is TGTGCCAGCAGTTTCTCACAGGGGGCCAGCTCCTATAATTCACCCCTCCACTTT.

In nucleotides, the CDR3 is TGTGCCAGCAGCAAAGAAGGAAATCGACAGGGGGACGACAATGAGCAGTTCTTC. Protein: CASSKEGNRQGDDNEQFF. The chain joins TRBV21-1 to TRBJ2-1; no DNA check was done on the table's D call, TRBD1. TRBV21-1 has pseudogene status. The CDR3 covers 18 residues.

The chain employs TRBV18 and TRBJ1-3, with TRBD1 matching over 8 bases. Germline trimming cut 3 bases from V and 7 bases from J; bases unmatched to any gene: 5. This CDR3 is 14 amino acids long. The V gene's germline CDR1 is KGHSH and CDR2 LQKENI. The CDR3 is CASSPGQGENTIYF. Here the CDR3 DNA reads TGTGCCAGCTCACCTGGACAGGGAGAGAACACCATATATTTT.

The chain employs TRBV19 and TRBJ1-5, with 9 bases fitting TRBD1. The CDR3 has 14 amino acids. Germline trimming cut 6 bases from V and 7 bases from J; bases unmatched to any gene: 7. Germline loops: CDR1 LNHDA, CDR2 SQIVND (reference sequence). The chain's CDR3 is CASRLTGGSQPQHF. The CDR3 DNA follows: TGTGCCAGTAGACTAACAGGGGGCAGCCAGCCCCAGCATTTT.

CDR3 region: CASSQTGAPSGNTIYF. The DNA of the CDR3 is TGTGCCAGCTCGCAGACAGGGGCCCCATCCGGAAACACCATATATTTT. The chain recombines TRBV18 with TRBJ1-3; 8 bases agree with TRBD1. The CDR3 runs 16 residues. In germline, CDR1 is KGHSH, CDR2 LQKENI. The V gene end was trimmed by 6 bases and the J gene end by 4 bases; junction bases not matched to a gene: 11.

This chain joins TRBV5-5 and TRBJ2-1, with D possibly matching TRBD1 (6 bases). Germline lookup yields CDR1 SGHKS and CDR2 YYEKEE (reference sequence). The CDR3 consists of 16 residues. The ends were cut back, 1 base at V and 0 bases at J, with 11 bases in the middle. This CDR3 is CASSLTDSRSYNEQFF. CDR3 DNA: TGTGCCAGCAGCTTGACGGACAGCCGCTCCTACAATGAGCAGTTCTTC.

V gene TRBV6-5 combines with J gene TRBJ2-7, with D perhaps matching TRBD1 (5 bases). Trimming removed 6 bases from V and 3 bases from J, with 6 bases in between. CDR1 MNHEY and CDR2 SVGAGI come from the germline V gene. CDR3 size: 11 residues. CDR3 sequence reads: CASRTDYEQYF. As DNA, the CDR3 is TGTGCCAGCAGGACAGACTACGAGCAGTACTTC.

This clone came up once. One junction end does not reproduce the germline sequence, and a read error may be involved. This chain links TRBV10-3 with TRBJ2-5, with D possibly being TRBD2 (6 bases). The CDR3 loop spans 13 amino acids. The germline gives CDR1 ENHRY, CDR2 SYGVKD. CDR3 in DNA: TGTGCCATCAGTTCAGGGACTCAAGGGACCCAGTACTTC. Translating gives CAISSGTQGTQYF.

V gene TRBV7-2 combines with J gene TRBJ2-2, with D tentatively TRBD1 (6 bases). Germline V gene sequence: CDR1 SGHTA, CDR2 FQGNSA. This CDR3 spans 14 amino acids. Trimming left V 4 bases short and J 6 bases short, with 12 bases between. The CDR3: CASSSQGWSGELFF. CDR3 DNA: TGTGCCAGCAGCTCTCAGGGGTGGTCCGGGGAGCTGTTTTTT.

The J gene is TRBJ2-3, the V gene TRBV5-1; 8 bases fit TRBD2. There are 13 residues in the CDR3. With V trimmed by 9 bases and J by 1 base, 4 bases remained unmatched. CDR1 is SGHRS and CDR2 is YFSETQ in the germline V gene. The chain's CDR3 is CATTTSGTDTQYF. As DNA, the CDR3 is TGCGCCACTACGACTAGCGGCACAGATACGCAGTATTTT. Variable domain in full (rest from reference TRBV5-1 and TRBJ2-3): KAGVTQTPRYLIKTRGQQVTLSCSPISGHRSVSWYQQTPGQGLQFLFEYFSETQRNKGNFPGRFSGRQFSNSRSEMNVSTLELGDSALYLCATTTSGTDTQYFGPGTRLTVL.

The chain is built from TRBV7-2 and TRBJ1-6; D gene unclear. Trimming pared 2 bases from V and 7 bases from J, leaving 6 bases between. Germline loops: CDR1 SGHTA, CDR2 FQGNSA. The CDR3 spans 13 residues. The CDR3 DNA sequence: TGTGCCAGCAGCTTATACCAGAATTCACCCCTCCACTTT. Protein: CASSLYQNSPLHF.